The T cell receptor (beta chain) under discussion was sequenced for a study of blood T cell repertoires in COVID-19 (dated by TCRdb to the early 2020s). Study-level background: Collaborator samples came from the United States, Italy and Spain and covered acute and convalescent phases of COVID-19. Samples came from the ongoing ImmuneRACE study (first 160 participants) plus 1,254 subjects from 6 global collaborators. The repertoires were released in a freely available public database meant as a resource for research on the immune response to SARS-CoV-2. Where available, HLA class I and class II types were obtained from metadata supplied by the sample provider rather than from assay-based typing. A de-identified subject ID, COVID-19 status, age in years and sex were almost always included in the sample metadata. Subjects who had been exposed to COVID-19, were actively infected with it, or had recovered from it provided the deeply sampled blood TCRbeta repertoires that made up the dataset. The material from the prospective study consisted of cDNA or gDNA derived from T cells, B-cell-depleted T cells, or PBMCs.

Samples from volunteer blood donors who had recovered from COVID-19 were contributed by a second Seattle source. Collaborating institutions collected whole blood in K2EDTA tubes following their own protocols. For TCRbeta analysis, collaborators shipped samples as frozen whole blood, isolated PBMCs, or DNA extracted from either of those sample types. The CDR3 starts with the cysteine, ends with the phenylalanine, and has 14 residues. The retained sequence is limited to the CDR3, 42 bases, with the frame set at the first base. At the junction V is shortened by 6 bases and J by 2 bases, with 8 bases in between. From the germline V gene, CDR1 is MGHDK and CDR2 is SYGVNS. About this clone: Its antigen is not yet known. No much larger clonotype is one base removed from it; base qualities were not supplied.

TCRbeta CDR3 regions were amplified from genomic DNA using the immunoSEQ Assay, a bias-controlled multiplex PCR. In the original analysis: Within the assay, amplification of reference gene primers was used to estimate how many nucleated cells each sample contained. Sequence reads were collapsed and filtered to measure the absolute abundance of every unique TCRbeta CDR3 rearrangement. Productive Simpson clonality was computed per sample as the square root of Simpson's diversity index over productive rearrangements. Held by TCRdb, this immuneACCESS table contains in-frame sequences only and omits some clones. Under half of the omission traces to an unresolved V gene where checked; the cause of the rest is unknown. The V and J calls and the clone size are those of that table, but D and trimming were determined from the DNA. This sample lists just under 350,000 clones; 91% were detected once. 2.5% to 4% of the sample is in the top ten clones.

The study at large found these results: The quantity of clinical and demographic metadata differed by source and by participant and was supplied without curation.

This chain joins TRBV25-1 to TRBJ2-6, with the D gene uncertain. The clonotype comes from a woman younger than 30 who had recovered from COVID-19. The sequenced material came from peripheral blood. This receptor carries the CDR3 CASRGTTGANVLTF. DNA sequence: TGTGCCAGCAGGGGCACAACTGGGGCCAACGTCCTGACTTTC. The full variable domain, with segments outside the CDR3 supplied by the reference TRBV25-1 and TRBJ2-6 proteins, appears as EADIYQTPRYLVIGTGKKITLECSQTMGHDKMYWYQQDPGMELHLIHYSYGVNSTEKGDLSSESTVSRIRTEHFPLTLESARPSHTSQYLCASRGTTGANVLTFGAGSRLTVL.